This T cell receptor (beta chain) was observed in a study of cytomegalovirus exposure and HLA in healthy donors. Whole-study results and caveats: The study recorded some 160 TCR beta chains that were cytomegalovirus-associated.

V was pared by 11 bases and J by 1 base, with 5 bases of the junction left unmatched. Germline V gene data show CDR1 as MNHNS and CDR2 as SASEGT. CDR3 size: 14 residues. The assay was immunoSEQ multiplex PCR, and TCRdb's table has in-frame clones only and misses some. This sample yields about 160,000 clones, of which roughly 89% are seen a single time; over 4% belongs to the top ten. Note on this clone: As yet, its antigen is unknown.

Material: PBMCs. The chain uses TRBV6-1 and TRBJ2-6; 7 positions agree with TRBD1. The TCR originated in a man younger than 35 in good health and CMV-seropositive. CDR3 amino acids: CAVSRGSGANVLTF. CDR3 DNA sequence: TGTGCCGTAAGCAGGGGGTCTGGGGCCAACGTCCTGACTTTC.